A selection of T cell receptor beta chains follows, all from one sample in a study of early T cells in non-severe SARS-CoV-2 infection. TCRdb itself ran the 5' RACE reads through MiXCR, one entry per CDR3 protein. The profile covers thousands of distinct CDR3 sequences, with about 4.8% appearing a single time and approximately 9.7% taken by the ten largest. What was sequenced was whole blood. These receptors were obtained from an adult who was a healthcare worker with PCR-confirmed SARS-CoV-2 infection or an uninfected control (not recorded which). The CDR3 runs from the conserved cysteine through the conserved F or W. The D gene is left open where the match is weak. Size is omitted from some rows. Given values are once, few, many or a class for expanded clones.

TRBD1,12,TRBJ1-1,many,TRBV20-1,TGCAGTTCCGGGACAGGGGGCACTGAAGCTTTCTTT,CSSGTGGTEAFF
TRBD1,16,TRBJ2-3,many,TRBV4-1,TGCGCCAGCAGCCGTAGGACAGGATCTAGCACAGATACGCAGTATTTT,CASSRRTGSSTDTQYF
-,14,TRBJ2-6,medium-sized,TRBV20-1,TGCAGTGCCCCACAACTCTCTGGGGCCAACGTCCTGACTTTC,CSAPQLSGANVLTF
-,15,TRBJ1-2,medium-sized,TRBV29-1,TGCAGCGTTTTCCTTCCAACTTTGCCTAACTATGGCTACACCTTC,CSVFLPTLPNYGYTF
-,11,TRBJ2-3,many,TRBV30,TGTGCCTGGGTAGTCACAGATACGCAGTATTTT,CAWVVTDTQYF
-,15,TRBJ2-1,-,TRBV19,TGTGCCAGTATCCCATCCGGGAGCTCCTACAATGAGCAGTTCTTC,CASIPSGSSYNEQFF
TRBD1,16,TRBJ2-6,medium-sized,TRBV20-1,TGCAGTGCGGAGACAGGGACCTTCTCTGGGGCCAACGTCCTGACTTTC,CSAETGTFSGANVLTF
-,17,TRBJ2-7,-,TRBV2,TGTGCCAGCGTTGAGAGGGGGATGGGATATGCCTCCTACGAGCAGTACTTC,CASVERGMGYASYEQYF
-,15,TRBJ1-1,many,TRBV19,TGTGCCAGTAGCCCCCAGGGACGGACGAACACTGAAGCTTTCTTT,CASSPQGRTNTEAFF
TRBD1,13,TRBJ1-6,medium-sized,TRBV19,TGTGCCAGTGGATCCAGGGGGCCTTCACCCCTCCACTTT,CASGSRGPSPLHF
TRBD1,12,TRBJ2-1,medium-sized,TRBV11-3,TGTGCCAGCAGCCCGACAGGGTATGAGCAGTTCTTC,CASSPTGYEQFF
TRBD2,15,TRBJ2-1,many,TRBV12-5,TGTGCTAGTGGCAGCGGGGAGAGCTCCTACAATGAGCAGTTCTTC,CASGSGESSYNEQFF
-,14,TRBJ1-5,many,TRBV2,TGTGCCAGCAGGGTGGACCATAGCAATCAGCCCCAGCATTTT,CASRVDHSNQPQHF
TRBD2,11,TRBJ2-1,medium-sized,TRBV20-1,TGCAGTGCCGGGGGAGGGAATGAGCAGTTCTTC,CSAGGGNEQFF
TRBD2,15,TRBJ2-7,many,TRBV7-8,TGTGCCAGCAGCCGGGGGGAGGTGCTCTCCTACGAGCAGTACTTC,CASSRGEVLSYEQYF